The 9 T cell receptor beta chains listed next were all sequenced from one sample in a study of lymphopenia after photon versus proton radiotherapy. Clones were read by immunoSEQ multiplex PCR, and TCRdb kept only the in-frame ones, dropping some. Of about 19,000 clones listed, approximately 90% are singletons. Sample: peripheral blood, taken from a patient treated with photon-based radiotherapy. The receptors shown here come from a man between 60 and 75 years old with pancreatic cancer.

This clone was seen only once. The V gene is TRBV15, the J gene TRBJ2-1, with unresolved D. Germline V gene lookup returns CDR1 LNHNV and CDR2 YYDKDF (reference sequence). The V and J ends lost 0 bases and 6 bases respectively, with 9 bases between them. The CDR3 has 14 residues. The CDR3 nucleotides read TGTGCCACCAGCAGAGATCCCGACTCCAATGAGCAGTTCTTC. This sequence encodes CATSRDPDSNEQFF.

The chain employs TRBV13 and TRBJ2-7; TRBD1 agrees at 10 bases. CDR1 and CDR2 from the germline V gene are PRHDT and FYEKMQ (reference sequence). V shed 9 bases and J 2 bases; nucleotides not matched to a gene: 7. The CDR3 is 14 residues long. The chain's CDR3 is CARPEGQGTYEQYF. The CDR3 DNA reads as TGTGCCAGACCCGAGGGACAGGGGACCTACGAGCAGTACTTC.

This clone was observed a few times. This sequence joins TRBV5-1 and TRBJ2-1; TRBD1 agrees at 9 bases. Germline CDR1 and CDR2: SGHRS and YFSETQ. V lost 2 bases and J lost 7; bases outside the gene matches: 4. This CDR3 spans 14 amino acids. As DNA, the CDR3 is TGCGCCAGCAGCTTCCCGGGACAGGGAAATGAGCAGTTCTTC. This translates into CASSFPGQGNEQFF.

The rearrangement links TRBV5-1 to TRBJ2-5, with 10 bases fitting TRBD1. This CDR3 is built from 14 residues. Germline V gives CDR1 SGHRS, CDR2 YFSETQ. V was pared by 8 bases and J by 4 bases, with 8 bases of the junction left unmatched. CDR3 sequence: CASWTGGKVETQYF. The CDR3 region has the DNA TGCGCCAGTTGGACAGGGGGGAAGGTAGAGACCCAGTACTTC.

This chain joins TRBV9 and TRBJ2-1, with TRBD2 as a possible D gene (6 bases). This CDR3 has 16 residues. V was pared by 0 bases and J by 7 bases, with 17 bases between. Germline V lookup: CDR1 SGDLS, CDR2 YYNGEE. The CDR3 sequence is CASSVDGLLTWNEQFF. The CDR3, as DNA: TGTGCCAGCAGCGTAGACGGACTACTAACTTGGAATGAGCAGTTCTTC.

This chain uses TRBV6-5 with TRBJ2-1, with D possibly called TRBD1 or TRBD2 (5 bases each). V was clipped by 0 bases and J by 3 bases, with 9 bases between them. CDR1 and CDR2 (germline): MNHEY, SVGAGI. The CDR3 has 15 residues. This CDR3 reads CASSYSRGHYNEQFF. Here the CDR3 DNA reads TGTGCCAGCAGTTACTCGAGGGGTCACTACAATGAGCAGTTCTTC.

The rearrangement uses TRBV13 and TRBJ2-1, with 9 bases matching TRBD2. CDR3 length: 14 residues. The V gene end was trimmed by 4 bases and the J gene end by 8 bases; junction bases not matched to a gene: 6. Germline loops: CDR1 PRHDT, CDR2 FYEKMQ (reference sequence). CDR3 sequence (DNA): TGTGCCAGCAGCTCCGGTAGCGGGGGCGATGAGCAGTTCTTC. It specifies CASSSGSGGDEQFF.

The rearrangement joins TRBV7-9 to TRBJ2-5; a weak D match, TRBD1 (6 bases). Looked up from germline, CDR1 is SEHNR and CDR2 is FQNEAQ (reference sequence). This CDR3 contains 15 residues. Deletions cut 5 bases from V and 4 bases from J, with 17 bases between. This CDR3 reads CASSPVQGVRETQYF. The CDR3 DNA sequence: TGTGCCAGCAGCCCGGTACAGGGTGTGAGAGAGACCCAGTACTTC.

This chain uses TRBV5-1 with TRBJ1-2; possibly TRBD1 for D (6 bases). CDR1 and CDR2 (germline): SGHRS, YFSETQ. Trimming removed 2 bases from V and 8 bases from J, with 10 bases in between. The CDR3 contains 12 residues. CDR3 amino acids: CASSFGGWGYTF. For the CDR3, the DNA is TGCGCCAGCAGCTTCGGGGGCTGGGGCTACACCTTC.